This T cell receptor beta chain was recorded in a study of CD8+ T cells in alopecia areata. The sample's treatment: oral pan-JAK inhibitor, 5-10 mg twice daily. Sorting of CD4+ and CD8+ T cells was performed on PBMCs. RNA, once extracted, was reverse transcribed into cDNA for use as the sequencing template. Clones were read by immunoSEQ multiplex PCR, and TCRdb kept only the in-frame ones, dropping some. This sample has 75,000 to 100,000 clones; about two thirds occur once, and the top ten carry 15% to 20%. Germline assignment: CDR1 SGHAT and CDR2 FQNNGV. Unmatched junction bases numbered 11, after V lost 5 bases and J lost 0 bases. CDR3 size: 19 residues.

This clonotype was obtained from a human donor with alopecia areata. The rearrangement uses TRBV11-2 and TRBJ1-6, with 9 bases fitting TRBD1. Sequences were derived from CD8+ T cells sorted from blood, sampled around week 42, from a patient treated with tofacitinib. This CDR3 reads CASSLEGQGQSSYNSPLHF. The CDR3 nucleotides are TGTGCCAGCAGCCTCGAGGGACAGGGTCAGAGCTCCTATAATTCACCCCTCCACTTT.